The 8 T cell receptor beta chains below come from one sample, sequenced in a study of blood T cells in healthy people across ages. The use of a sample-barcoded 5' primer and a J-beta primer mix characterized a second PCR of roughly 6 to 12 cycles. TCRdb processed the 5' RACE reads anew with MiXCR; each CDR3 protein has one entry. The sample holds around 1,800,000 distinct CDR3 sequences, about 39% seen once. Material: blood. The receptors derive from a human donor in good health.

Here the CDR3 DNA reads TGCAGTGCCCTCCGTGTTGGGGTTCCGGACATTCAGTACTTC. Translating gives CSALRVGVPDIQYF. The V and J genes are TRBV20-1 and TRBJ2-4, with D hard to call. The CDR3 sequence is 14 residues long. Trimming removed 6 bases at V and 8 bases at J, with 20 bases between. In germline, CDR1 is DFQATT, CDR2 SNEGSKA (reference sequence).

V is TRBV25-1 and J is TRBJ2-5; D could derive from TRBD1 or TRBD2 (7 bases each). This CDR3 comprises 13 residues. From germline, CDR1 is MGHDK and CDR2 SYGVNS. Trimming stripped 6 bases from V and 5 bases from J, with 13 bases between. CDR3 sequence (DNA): TGTGCCAGCAGCCAGGGGGGGGCGGAGACCCAGTACTTC. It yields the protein CASSQGGAETQYF.

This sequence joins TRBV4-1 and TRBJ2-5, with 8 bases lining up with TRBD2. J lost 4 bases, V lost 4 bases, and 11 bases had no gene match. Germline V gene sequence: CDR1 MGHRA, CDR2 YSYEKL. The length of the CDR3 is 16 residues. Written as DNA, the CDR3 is TGCGCCAGCAGCCCCGTTGGTAGCGGGGCAATAGAGACCCAGTACTTC. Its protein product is CASSPVGSGAIETQYF.

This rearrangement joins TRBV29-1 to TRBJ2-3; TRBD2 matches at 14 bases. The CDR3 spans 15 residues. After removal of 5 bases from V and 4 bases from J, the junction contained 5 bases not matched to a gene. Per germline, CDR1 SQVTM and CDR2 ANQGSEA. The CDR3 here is CSVTTSGGAPDTQYF. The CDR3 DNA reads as TGCAGCGTTACGACTAGCGGGGGGGCACCAGATACGCAGTATTTT.

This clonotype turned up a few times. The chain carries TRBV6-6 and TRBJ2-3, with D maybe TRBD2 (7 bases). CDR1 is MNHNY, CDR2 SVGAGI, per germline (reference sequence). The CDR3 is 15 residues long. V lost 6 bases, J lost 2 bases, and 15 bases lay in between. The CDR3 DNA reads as TGTGCCAGCAGCTCTACAGGGAGGGCCACAGATACGCAGTATTTT. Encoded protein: CASSSTGRATDTQYF.

This chain's CDR3 is CASSLYWGQQETQYF. In nucleotides, the CDR3 is TGTGCCAGCAGTTTATATTGGGGACAGCAAGAGACCCAGTACTTC. The rearrangement links TRBV28 to TRBJ2-5; 7 bases agree with TRBD1. The CDR3 is 15 residues long. Germline V gene sequence: CDR1 MDHEN, CDR2 SYDVKM. The V gene end was trimmed by 1 base and the J gene end by 2 bases; junction bases not matched to a gene: 4. The whole variable domain, filled in from reference TRBV28 and TRBJ2-5, reads DVKVTQSSRYLVKRTGEKVFLECVQDMDHENMFWYRQDPGLGLRLIYFSYDVKMKEKGDIPEGYSVSREKKERFSLILESASTNQTSMYLCASSLYWGQQETQYFGPGTRLLVL.

CDR3 protein: CSAPGSADTQYF. The CDR3 DNA reads as TGCAGTGCCCCGGGGAGCGCAGATACGCAGTATTTT. The chain carries TRBV20-1 and TRBJ2-3, with D maybe TRBD2 (5 bases). Germline V lookup: CDR1 DFQATT, CDR2 SNEGSKA (reference sequence). This CDR3 contains 12 residues. With 6 bases removed from V and 4 bases from J, the gap between germline ends came to 11 bases.

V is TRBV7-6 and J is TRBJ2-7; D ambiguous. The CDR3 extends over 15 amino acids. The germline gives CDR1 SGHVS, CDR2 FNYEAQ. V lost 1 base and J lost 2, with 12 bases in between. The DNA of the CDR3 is TGTGCCAGCAGCTTAGACGGACGGCCGACCTACGAGCAGTACTTC. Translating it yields CASSLDGRPTYEQYF. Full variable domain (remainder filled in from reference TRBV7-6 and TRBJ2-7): GAGVSQSPRYKVTKRGQDVALRCDPISGHVSLYWYRQALGQGPEFLTYFNYEAQQDKSGLPNDRFSAERPEGSISTLTIQRTEQRDSAMYRCASSLDGRPTYEQYFGPGTRLTVT.